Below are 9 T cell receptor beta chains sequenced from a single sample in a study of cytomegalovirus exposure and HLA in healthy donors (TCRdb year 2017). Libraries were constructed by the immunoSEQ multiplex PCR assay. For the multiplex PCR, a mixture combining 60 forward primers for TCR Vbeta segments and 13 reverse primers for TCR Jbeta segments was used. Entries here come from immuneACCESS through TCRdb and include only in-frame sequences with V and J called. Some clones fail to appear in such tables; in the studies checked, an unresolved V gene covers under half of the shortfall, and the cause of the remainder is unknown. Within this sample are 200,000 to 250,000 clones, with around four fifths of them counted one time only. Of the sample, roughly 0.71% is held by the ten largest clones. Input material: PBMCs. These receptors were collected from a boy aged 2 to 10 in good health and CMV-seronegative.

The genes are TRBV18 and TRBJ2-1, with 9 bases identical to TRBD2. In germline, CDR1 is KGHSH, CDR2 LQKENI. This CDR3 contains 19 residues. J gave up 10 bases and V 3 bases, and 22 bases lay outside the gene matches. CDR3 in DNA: TGTGCCAGCTCACCTCTGGGGAATGGGCTAGCGGGAAGGCTTGGGGAGCAGTTCTTC. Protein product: CASSPLGNGLAGRLGEQFF.

CDR3 protein: CASSPLVGARGEVRDEQYF. In DNA, the CDR3 is TGTGCCAGCAGCCCCCTGGTGGGCGCCCGGGGGGAGGTACGGGACGAGCAGTACTTC. The V gene is TRBV2, the J gene TRBJ2-7, with 7 bases aligning to TRBD2. This CDR3 contains 19 residues. CDR1 is SNHLY and CDR2 is FYNNEI in the germline V gene. V shed 6 bases and J 5 bases; nucleotides not matched to a gene: 25. The full variable domain, completed using reference TRBV2 and TRBJ2-7, is EPEVTQTPSHQVTQMGQEVILRCVPISNHLYFYWYRQILGQKVEFLVSFYNNEISEKSEIFDDQFSVERPDGSNFTLKIRSTKLEDSAMYFCASSPLVGARGEVRDEQYFGPGTRLTVT.

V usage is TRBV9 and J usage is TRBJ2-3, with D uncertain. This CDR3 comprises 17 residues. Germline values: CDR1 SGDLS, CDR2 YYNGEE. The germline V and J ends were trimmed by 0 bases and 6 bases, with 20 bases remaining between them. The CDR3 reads CASSVGWSLRPPDTQYF. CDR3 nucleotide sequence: TGTGCCAGCAGCGTAGGATGGTCGTTGCGTCCTCCGGATACGCAGTATTTT. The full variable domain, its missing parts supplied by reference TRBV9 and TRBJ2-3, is DSGVTQTPKHLITATGQRVTLRCSPRSGDLSVYWYQQSLDQGLQFLIQYYNGEERAKGNILERFSAQQFPDLHSELNLSSLELGDSALYFCASSVGWSLRPPDTQYFGPGTRLTVL.

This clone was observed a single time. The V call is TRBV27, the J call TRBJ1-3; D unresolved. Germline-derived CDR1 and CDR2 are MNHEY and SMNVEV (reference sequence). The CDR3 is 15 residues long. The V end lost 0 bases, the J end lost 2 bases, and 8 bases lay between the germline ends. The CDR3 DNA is TGTGCCAGCAGTTTATCGAGCGGGGCTGGAAACACCATATATTTT. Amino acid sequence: CASSLSSGAGNTIYF.

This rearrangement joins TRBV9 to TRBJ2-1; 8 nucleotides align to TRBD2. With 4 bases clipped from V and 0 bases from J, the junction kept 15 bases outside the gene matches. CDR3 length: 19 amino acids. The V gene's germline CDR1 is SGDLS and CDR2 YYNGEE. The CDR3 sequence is CASSKRPTSGTSSYNEQFF. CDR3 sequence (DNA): TGTGCCAGCAGCAAACGGCCCACTAGCGGCACGAGCTCCTACAATGAGCAGTTCTTC.

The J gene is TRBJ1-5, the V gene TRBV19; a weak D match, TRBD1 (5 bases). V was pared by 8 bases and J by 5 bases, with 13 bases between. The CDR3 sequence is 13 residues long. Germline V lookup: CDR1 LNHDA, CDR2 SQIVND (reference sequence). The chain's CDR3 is CASWGTAYQPQHF. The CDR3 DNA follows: TGTGCCAGTTGGGGGACTGCTTATCAGCCCCAGCATTTT.

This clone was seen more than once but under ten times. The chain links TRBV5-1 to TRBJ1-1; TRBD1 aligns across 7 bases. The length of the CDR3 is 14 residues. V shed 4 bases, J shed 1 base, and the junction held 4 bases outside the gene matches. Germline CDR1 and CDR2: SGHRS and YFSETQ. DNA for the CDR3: TGCGCCAGCAGCCCGGGACAGAAGAACACTGAAGCTTTCTTT. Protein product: CASSPGQKNTEAFF.

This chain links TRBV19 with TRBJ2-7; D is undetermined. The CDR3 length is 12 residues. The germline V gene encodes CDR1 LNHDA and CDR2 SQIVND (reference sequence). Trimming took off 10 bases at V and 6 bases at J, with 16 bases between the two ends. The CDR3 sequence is CATHSTGREQYF. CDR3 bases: TGTGCCACTCACTCTACGGGTCGCGAGCAGTACTTC.

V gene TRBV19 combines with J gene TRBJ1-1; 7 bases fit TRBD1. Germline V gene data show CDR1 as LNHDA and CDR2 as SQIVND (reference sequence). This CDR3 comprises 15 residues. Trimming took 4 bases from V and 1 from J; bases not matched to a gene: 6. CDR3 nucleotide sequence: TGTGCCAGTAGTAGGGGCGGGACAGCGAACACTGAAGCTTTCTTT. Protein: CASSRGGTANTEAFF. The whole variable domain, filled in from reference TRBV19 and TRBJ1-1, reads DGGITQSPKYLFRKEGQNVTLSCEQNLNHDAMYWYRQDPGQGLRLIYYSQIVNDFQKGDIAEGYSVSREKKESFPLTVTSAQKNPTAFYLCASSRGGTANTEAFFGQGTRLTVV.